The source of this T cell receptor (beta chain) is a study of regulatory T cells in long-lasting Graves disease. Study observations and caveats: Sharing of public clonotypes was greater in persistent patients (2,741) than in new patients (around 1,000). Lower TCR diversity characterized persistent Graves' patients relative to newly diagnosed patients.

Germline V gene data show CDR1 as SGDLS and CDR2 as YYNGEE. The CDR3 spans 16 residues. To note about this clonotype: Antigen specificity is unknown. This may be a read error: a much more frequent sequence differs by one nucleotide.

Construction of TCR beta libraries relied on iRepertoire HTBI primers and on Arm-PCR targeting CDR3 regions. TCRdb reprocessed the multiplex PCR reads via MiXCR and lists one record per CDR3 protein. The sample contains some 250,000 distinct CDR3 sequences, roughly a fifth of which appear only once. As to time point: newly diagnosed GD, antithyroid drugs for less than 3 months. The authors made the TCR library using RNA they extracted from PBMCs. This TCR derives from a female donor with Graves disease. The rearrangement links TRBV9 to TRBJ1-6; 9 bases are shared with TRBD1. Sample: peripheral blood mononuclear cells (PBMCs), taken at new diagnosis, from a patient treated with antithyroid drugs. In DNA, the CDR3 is TGTGCCAGCAGCGCCCGGGACAGGGATTATAATTCACCCCCCCACTTT. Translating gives CASSARDRDYNSPPHF.